This T cell receptor (beta chain) was profiled in a study of control samples from healthy donors and cancer patients. Germline loops: CDR1 LNHDA, CDR2 SQIVND (reference sequence). The CDR3 is 12 residues long. V was cut by 5 bases and J by 8 bases, with 12 bases left in between. Profiling relied on immunoSEQ multiplex PCR, and the TCRdb table lists in-frame clones only, not all of them. The top ten clones hold over 2.5% of a sample with fewer than 60,000 clones, 80% to 90% of them seen once. This TCR was recovered from a woman aged 45-65 years with lung cancer. The chain uses TRBV19 and TRBJ1-2; D is ambiguous. The sample was PBMCs. The CDR3 loop is CASSPSLGGYTF. In DNA, the CDR3 is TGTGCCAGTAGTCCGAGTCTAGGAGGCTACACCTTC.